This T cell receptor beta chain was recovered during a study of CD8+CD57+ T cells in acquired aplastic anemia. Across the whole study: Sorted CD4+ and CD8+ cells gave a mean 3.2 ug DNA, range roughly 0.18 to 30 ug.

Germline V lookup: CDR1 LGHNA, CDR2 YNFKEQ. CDR3 length: 16 amino acids. With 0 bases clipped from V and 7 bases from J, the junction kept 7 bases outside the gene matches. This clonotype was counted only a few times. The target antigen is unknown. CD8+CD57+ cell expansion had been shown by flow cytometry in patients chosen for sequencing. Severe acquired aplastic anemia was diagnosed in all patients. Patients had received no therapy at the time of blood sampling. Study conclusions and caveats: Patients were compared with controls for CD8+ Simpson's diversity, and no significant difference emerged.

Genomic DNA, the template, was used for profiling of the TCR beta VDJ and CDR3. TCRdb ran MiXCR on the reads and lists one entry per CDR3 protein. The repertoire holds 180,000 or so distinct CDR3 sequences, with roughly 48% as singletons. Material for sequencing was sorted CD4+, CD8+, or CD8+CD57+ T cells (not recorded which) from PBMCs. V gene TRBV4-2 combines with J gene TRBJ1-5, with TRBD1 matching 9 bases. The TCR comes from a human donor with aplastic anemia. The CDR3 here is CASSQDRGQGEQPQHF. CDR3 DNA: TGTGCCAGCAGCCAAGATAGGGGACAGGGAGAGCAGCCCCAGCATTTT.